This T cell receptor (beta chain) was identified in a study of blood T cell repertoires in COVID-19. Study at large: Whether acute or convalescent, the COVID-19 samples came from the United States, Italy and Spain. Sources were T cells, B-cell-depleted T cells, or PBMCs; the material itself was cDNA or gDNA.

With 4 bases removed from V and 4 bases from J, the gap between germline ends came to 6 bases. CDR3 length equals 13 residues. The V gene's germline CDR1 is SGHNT and CDR2 YYREEE (reference sequence). Original analysis: Estimation of nucleated cell counts was performed using reference gene primer amplification. Clones were sequenced by immunoSEQ multiplex PCR, and TCRdb holds only the in-frame ones, with some missing. V and J calls and clone size follow that table, whereas D and trimming were derived from the DNA. The table has some 210,000 clones, roughly 84% seen once; the top ten hold about a fifth.

The material sequenced was peripheral blood. The TCR comes from a human donor in a cohort sampled during active COVID-19. The V and J genes are TRBV5-4 and TRBJ2-6; D uncertain. The CDR3: CASSMRGANVLTF. The CDR3 DNA reads TGTGCCAGCAGCATGAGGGGGGCCAACGTCCTGACTTTC.